This entry is about one T cell receptor beta chain. Data came from immunoSEQ multiplex PCR; TCRdb stores just in-frame clones and leaves some out. The sample holds roughly 260,000 clones, 70% to 90% seen once. This record comes from a study of blood T cell repertoires in COVID-19. Trimming took 8 bases from V and 2 from J; bases not matched to a gene: 2. Germline V CDR1 and CDR2: MNHEY, SVGAGI. The CDR3 totals 15 residues. The age range of participants was 18 to 89 years, with residence in about two dozen US areas. Sequenced sample: PBMCs or T cells enriched from blood (not recorded which). The clonotype originates from a woman between 45 and 65 years old who had recovered from COVID-19. V gene TRBV6-5 combines with J gene TRBJ2-1, with 14 nucleotides matching TRBD2. CDR3: CASRLAGGPYNEQFF. The CDR3 coding sequence is TGTGCCAGCCGACTAGCGGGAGGGCCCTACAATGAGCAGTTCTTC.